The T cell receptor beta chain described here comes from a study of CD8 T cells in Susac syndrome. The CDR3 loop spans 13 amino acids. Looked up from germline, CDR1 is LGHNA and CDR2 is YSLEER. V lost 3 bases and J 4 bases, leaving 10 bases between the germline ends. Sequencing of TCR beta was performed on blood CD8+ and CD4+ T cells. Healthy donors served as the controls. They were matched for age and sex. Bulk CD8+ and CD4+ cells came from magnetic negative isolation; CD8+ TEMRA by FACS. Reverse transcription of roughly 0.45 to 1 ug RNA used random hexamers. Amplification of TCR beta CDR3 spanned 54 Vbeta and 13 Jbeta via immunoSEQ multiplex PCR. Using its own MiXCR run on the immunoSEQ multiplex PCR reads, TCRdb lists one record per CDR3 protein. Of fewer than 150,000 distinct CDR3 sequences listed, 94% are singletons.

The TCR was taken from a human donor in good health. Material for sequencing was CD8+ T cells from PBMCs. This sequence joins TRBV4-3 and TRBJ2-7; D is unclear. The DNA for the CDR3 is TGCGCCAGCAGCCAGGAGAATGGATACGAGCAGTACTTC. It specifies CASSQENGYEQYF.